The 4 T cell receptor beta chains below were found in one sample sequenced in a study of human T cells and chemical hapten exposure. TCRdb analysed the RACE reads with MiXCR anew, one entry per CDR3 protein. This table has about 40,000 distinct CDR3 sequences, 10% appearing once. Specified time point: pre-sensitization, week 0. The treatment was: therapeutic diphenylcyclopropenone sensitization with weekly scalp DPC. The sample consisted of whole blood, taken in connection with sensitization to the hapten diphenylcyclopropenone (DPC). The receptors originated from a man aged 30-40 years with alopecia areata. Some clones in this sample may be carry-over from other donors' samples.

This clonotype was picked up a small number of times. The chain uses TRBV20-1 and TRBJ1-1, with D possibly matching TRBD1 (5 bases). The length of the CDR3 is 12 residues. The germline CDR1 and CDR2 sequences are DFQATT and SNEGSKA (reference sequence). The V end lost 3 bases, the J end lost 4 bases, and 9 bases lay between the germline ends. The CDR3 reads CSARTGVTEAFF. The CDR3 DNA follows: TGCAGTGCTAGGACGGGGGTCACTGAAGCTTTCTTT.

This clonotype occurred many times. This chain uses TRBV18 with TRBJ2-4; D remains unclear. CDR3 size: 16 residues. V was shortened by 4 bases and J by 5 bases, with 18 bases between the two germline ends. The V gene's germline CDR1 is KGHSH and CDR2 LQKENI. Here the CDR3 reads CASSQGWGSSQNIQYF. For the CDR3, the DNA is TGTGCCAGCTCACAGGGATGGGGAAGTTCTCAAAACATTCAGTACTTC.

This sequence joins TRBV7-2 and TRBJ1-6; 8 bases agree with TRBD1. CDR3 length equals 15 residues. The V gene end was trimmed by 0 bases and the J gene end by 7 bases; junction bases not matched to a gene: 2. The germline V gene has CDR1 SGHTA and CDR2 FQGNSA. CDR3 nucleotides: TGTGCCAGCAGCTTAGCGGCAGGGGGCAATTCACCCCTCCACTTT. Amino acid sequence: CASSLAAGGNSPLHF.

This clonotype showed up just a few times. V and J are TRBV7-3 and TRBJ2-3, with D possibly matching TRBD1 (6 bases). Trimming removed 5 bases at V and 6 bases at J, with 15 bases between. The germline gives CDR1 SGHTA, CDR2 FQGTGA. This CDR3 region has 14 residues. The CDR3 coding sequence is TGTGCCAGCAGCCTACAGGGAAAGGCGGATACGCAGTATTTT. This gives the protein CASSLQGKADTQYF.